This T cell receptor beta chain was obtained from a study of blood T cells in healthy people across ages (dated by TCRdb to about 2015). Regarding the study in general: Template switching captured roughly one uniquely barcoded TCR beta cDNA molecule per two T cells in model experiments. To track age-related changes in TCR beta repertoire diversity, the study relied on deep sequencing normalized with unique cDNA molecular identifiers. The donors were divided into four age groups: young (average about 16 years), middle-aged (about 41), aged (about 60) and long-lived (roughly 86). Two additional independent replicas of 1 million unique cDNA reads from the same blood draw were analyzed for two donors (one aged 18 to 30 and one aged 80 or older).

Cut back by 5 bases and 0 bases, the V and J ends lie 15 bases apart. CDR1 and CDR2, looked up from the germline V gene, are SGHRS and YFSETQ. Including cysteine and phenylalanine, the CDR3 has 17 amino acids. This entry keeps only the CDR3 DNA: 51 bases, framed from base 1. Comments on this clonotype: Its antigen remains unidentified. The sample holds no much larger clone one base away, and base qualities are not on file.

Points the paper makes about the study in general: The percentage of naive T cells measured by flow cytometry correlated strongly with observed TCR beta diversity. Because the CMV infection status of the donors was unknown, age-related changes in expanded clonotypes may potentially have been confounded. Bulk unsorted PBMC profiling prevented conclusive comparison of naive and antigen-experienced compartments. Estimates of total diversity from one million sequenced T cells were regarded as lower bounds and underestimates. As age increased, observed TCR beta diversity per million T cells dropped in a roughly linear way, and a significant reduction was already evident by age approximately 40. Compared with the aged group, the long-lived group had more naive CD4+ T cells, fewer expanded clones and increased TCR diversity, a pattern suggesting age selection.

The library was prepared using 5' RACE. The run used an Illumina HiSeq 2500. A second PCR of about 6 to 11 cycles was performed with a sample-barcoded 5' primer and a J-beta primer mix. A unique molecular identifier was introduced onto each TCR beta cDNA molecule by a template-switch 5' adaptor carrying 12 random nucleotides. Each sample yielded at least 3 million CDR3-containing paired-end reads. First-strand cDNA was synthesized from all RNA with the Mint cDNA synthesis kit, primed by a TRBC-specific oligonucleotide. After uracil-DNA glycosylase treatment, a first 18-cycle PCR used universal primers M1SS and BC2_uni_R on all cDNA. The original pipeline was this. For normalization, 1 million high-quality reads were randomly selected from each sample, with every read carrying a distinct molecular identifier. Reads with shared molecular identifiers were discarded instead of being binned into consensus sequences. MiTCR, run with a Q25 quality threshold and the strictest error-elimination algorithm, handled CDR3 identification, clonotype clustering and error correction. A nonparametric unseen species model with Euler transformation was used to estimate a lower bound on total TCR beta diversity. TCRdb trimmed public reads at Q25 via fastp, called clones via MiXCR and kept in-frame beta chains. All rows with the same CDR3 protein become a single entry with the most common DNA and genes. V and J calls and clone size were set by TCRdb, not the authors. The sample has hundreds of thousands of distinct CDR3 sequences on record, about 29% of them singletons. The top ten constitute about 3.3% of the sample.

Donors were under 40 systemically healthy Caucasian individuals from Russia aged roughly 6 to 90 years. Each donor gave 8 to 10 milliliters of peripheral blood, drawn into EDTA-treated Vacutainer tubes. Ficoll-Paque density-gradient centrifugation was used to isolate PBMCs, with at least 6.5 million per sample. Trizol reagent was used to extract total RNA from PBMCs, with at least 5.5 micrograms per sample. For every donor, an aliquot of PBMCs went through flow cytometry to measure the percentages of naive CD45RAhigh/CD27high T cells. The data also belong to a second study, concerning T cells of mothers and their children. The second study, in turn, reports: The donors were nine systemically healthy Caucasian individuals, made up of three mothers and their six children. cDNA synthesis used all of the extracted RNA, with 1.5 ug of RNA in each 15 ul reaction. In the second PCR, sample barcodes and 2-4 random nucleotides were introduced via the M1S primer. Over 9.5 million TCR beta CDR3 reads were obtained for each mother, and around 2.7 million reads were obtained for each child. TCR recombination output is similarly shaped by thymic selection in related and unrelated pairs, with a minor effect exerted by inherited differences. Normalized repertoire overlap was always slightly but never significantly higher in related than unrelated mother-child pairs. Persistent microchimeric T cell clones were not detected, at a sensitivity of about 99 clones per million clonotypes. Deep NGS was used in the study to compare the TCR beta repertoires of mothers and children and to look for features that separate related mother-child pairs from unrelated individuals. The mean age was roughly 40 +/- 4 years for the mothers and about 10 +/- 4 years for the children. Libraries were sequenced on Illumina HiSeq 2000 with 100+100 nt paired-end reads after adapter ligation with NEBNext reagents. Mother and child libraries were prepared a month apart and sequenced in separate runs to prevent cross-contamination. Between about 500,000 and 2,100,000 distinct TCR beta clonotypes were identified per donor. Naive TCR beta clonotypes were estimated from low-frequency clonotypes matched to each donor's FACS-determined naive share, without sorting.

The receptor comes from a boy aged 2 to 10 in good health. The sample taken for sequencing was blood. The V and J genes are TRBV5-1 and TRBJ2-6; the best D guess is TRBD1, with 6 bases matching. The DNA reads TGCGCCAGCAGGGCCCCGGGACAACTCTCTGGGGCCAACGTCCTGACTTTC. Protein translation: CASRAPGQLSGANVLTF.